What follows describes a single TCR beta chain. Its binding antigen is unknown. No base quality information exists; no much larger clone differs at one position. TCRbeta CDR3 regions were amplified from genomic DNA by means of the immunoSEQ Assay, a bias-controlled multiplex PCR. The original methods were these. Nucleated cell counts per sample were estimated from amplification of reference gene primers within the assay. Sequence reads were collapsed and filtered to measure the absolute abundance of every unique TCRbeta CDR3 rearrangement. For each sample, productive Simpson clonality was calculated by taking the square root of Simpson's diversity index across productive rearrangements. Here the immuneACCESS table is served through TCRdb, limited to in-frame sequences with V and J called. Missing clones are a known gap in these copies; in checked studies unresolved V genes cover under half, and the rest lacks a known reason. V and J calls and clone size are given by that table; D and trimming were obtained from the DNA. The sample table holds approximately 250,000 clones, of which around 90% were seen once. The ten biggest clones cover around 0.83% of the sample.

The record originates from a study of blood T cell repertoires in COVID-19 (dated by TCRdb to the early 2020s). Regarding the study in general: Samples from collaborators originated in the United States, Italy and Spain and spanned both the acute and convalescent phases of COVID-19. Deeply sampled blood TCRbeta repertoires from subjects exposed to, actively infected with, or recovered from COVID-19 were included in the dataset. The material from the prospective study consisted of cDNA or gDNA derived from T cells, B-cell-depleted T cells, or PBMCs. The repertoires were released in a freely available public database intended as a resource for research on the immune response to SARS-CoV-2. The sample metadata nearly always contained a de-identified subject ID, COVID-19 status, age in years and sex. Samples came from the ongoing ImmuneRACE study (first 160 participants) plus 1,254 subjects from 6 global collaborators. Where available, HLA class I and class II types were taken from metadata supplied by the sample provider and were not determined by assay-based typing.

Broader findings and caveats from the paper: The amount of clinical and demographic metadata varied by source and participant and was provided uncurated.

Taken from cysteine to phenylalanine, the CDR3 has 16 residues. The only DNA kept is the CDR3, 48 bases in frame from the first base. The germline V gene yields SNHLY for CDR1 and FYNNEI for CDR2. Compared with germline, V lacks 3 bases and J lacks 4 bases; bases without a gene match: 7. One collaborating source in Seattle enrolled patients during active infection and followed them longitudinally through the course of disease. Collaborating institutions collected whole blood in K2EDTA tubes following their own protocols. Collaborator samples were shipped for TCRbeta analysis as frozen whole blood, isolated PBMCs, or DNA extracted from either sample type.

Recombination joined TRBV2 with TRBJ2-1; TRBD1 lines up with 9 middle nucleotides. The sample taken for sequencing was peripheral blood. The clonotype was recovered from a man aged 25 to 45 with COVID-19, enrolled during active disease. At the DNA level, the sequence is TGTGCCAGCAGTGAGACAAGACAGGGGGGGTACAATGAGCAGTTCTTC. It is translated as CASSETRQGGYNEQFF.